Following are 20 T cell receptor beta chains from one sample sequenced in a study of T cells in lung cancer brain metastases. Assay: immunoSEQ multiplex PCR; the TCRdb copy retains only in-frame clones and omits some. The table lists 3,000 to 4,000 clones, more than 75% of them singletons, with 11% in the top ten. The sequenced sample was tumor tissue from the primary lung tumor. Every receptor here comes from a man aged 55 to 70 with non-small cell lung cancer.

The V call is TRBV7-9, the J call TRBJ2-3; D perhaps matches TRBD2 (5 bases). V was pared by 2 bases and J by 2 bases, with 11 bases between. Germline CDR1 is SEHNR and CDR2 is FQNEAQ (reference sequence). The CDR3 spans 15 residues. In nucleotides, the CDR3 is TGTGCCAGCAGCTTAACCGGAGGTTTCACAGATACGCAGTATTTT. Translation: CASSLTGGFTDTQYF.

V usage is TRBV11-2 and J usage is TRBJ2-7; D is ambiguous. Germline V gives CDR1 SGHAT, CDR2 FQNNGV. V lost 9 bases, J lost 4 bases, and 10 bases lay in between. The CDR3 consists of 11 residues. The CDR3: CARRVSYEQYF. The CDR3 nucleotides read TGTGCCAGAAGGGTGTCATACGAGCAGTACTTC.

This clone was seen only a few times. V is TRBV23-1 and J is TRBJ1-2, with D unclear. TRBV23-1 is designated an ORF whose function remains uncertain. The CDR3 consists of 10 residues. The V gene lost 6 bases and the J gene lost 6 bases, with 5 bases spanning the gap. The CDR3: CASSPHGYTF. Written as DNA, the CDR3 is TGCGCCAGCAGCCCCCATGGCTACACCTTC.

The chain carries TRBV4-1 and TRBJ1-3, with 9 nucleotides matching TRBD1. The V and J ends lost 2 bases and 1 base, in that order; junction bases with no gene match: 12. The germline V gene has CDR1 MGHRA and CDR2 YSYEKL. The CDR3 extends over 19 amino acids. The CDR3 DNA reads TGCGCCAGCAGCCAATCACACCGGGACAGGGTTTTGTCTGGAAACACCATATATTTT. It codes for CASSQSHRDRVLSGNTIYF.

A note on this clone: At one end the junction does not follow the germline gene, possibly because of a read error. Written as DNA, the CDR3 is TGTGCCAGCTCACCCCCCGGGGCCTACGAACAGTACTTC. Translated: CASSPPGAYEQYF. The rearrangement links TRBV18 to TRBJ2-7; possibly TRBD1 or TRBD2 for D (5 bases each). This CDR3 contains 13 residues. Germline-derived CDR1 and CDR2 are KGHSH and LQKENI.

The chain is built from TRBV6-1 and TRBJ1-1; a weak D match, TRBD1 (5 bases). The ends were cut back, 5 bases at V and 2 bases at J, with 15 bases in the middle. This CDR3 is built from 15 residues. Germline lookup yields CDR1 MNHNS and CDR2 SASEGT. CDR3 region: CASSSIGGGNTEAFF. In DNA, the CDR3 is TGTGCCAGCAGTTCCATCGGGGGGGGAAACACTGAAGCTTTCTTT.

This rearrangement joins TRBV6-6 to TRBJ1-3; TRBD1 matches at 9 bases. This CDR3 spans 14 amino acids. Germline CDR1 and CDR2: MNHNY and SVGAGI (reference sequence). The ends lost 11 bases at V and 4 bases at J; junction bases unmatched: 9. CDR3 sequence: CASGGQGGGNTIYF. The CDR3 DNA follows: TGTGCCTCCGGGGGACAGGGCGGGGGAAACACCATATATTTT.

This clone was counted only a few times. This rearrangement joins TRBV5-5 to TRBJ1-4; D is perhaps TRBD1 (5 bases). The CDR3 covers 16 residues. Germline V gene sequence: CDR1 SGHKS, CDR2 YYEKEE (reference sequence). The V gene lost 0 bases and the J gene lost 4 bases, with 13 bases spanning the gap. CDR3: CASSLGLGQINEKLFF. CDR3 bases: TGTGCCAGCAGCTTGGGTCTGGGGCAGATTAATGAAAAACTGTTTTTT.

This chain uses TRBV7-2 with TRBJ2-3, with TRBD2 matching over 12 bases. V was clipped by 2 bases and J by 4 bases; unmatched bases: 10. The CDR3 sequence is 18 residues long. Germline loops: CDR1 SGHTA, CDR2 FQGNSA. This CDR3 is CASSLSRRTSGVSDTQYF. The CDR3 bases are TGTGCCAGCAGCTTATCTCGCCGGACTAGCGGGGTGTCAGATACGCAGTATTTT.

V is TRBV7-5 and J is TRBJ1-1; the table's D call, TRBD1, was not checked against the DNA. TRBV7-5 is a listed pseudogene. The CDR3 loop spans 14 amino acids. The CDR3 DNA reads as TGTGCCAGCCCTGACGGACAGGGGCCCACTGAAGCTTTCTTT. It codes for CASPDGQGPTEAFF.

This clone was counted a single time. The V and J genes are TRBV4-2 and TRBJ2-7, with D perhaps matching TRBD2 (6 bases). Trimming took off 3 bases at V and 6 bases at J, with 12 bases between the two ends. The CDR3 is made up of 13 amino acids. Germline loops: CDR1 LGHNA, CDR2 YNFKEQ. CDR3 amino acids: CASSQMAGGEQYF. As DNA, the CDR3 is TGTGCCAGCAGCCAGATGGCCGGGGGCGAGCAGTACTTC.

V gene TRBV27 combines with J gene TRBJ1-1, with 8 bases aligning to TRBD1. CDR1 and CDR2 (germline): MNHEY, SMNVEV (reference sequence). V dropped 4 bases and J dropped 1; count of bases not matched to a gene: 5. CDR3 size: 15 residues. The CDR3 DNA is TGTGCCAGCAGTTCTACCGGGACAGGGAACACTGAAGCTTTCTTT. Translating it yields CASSSTGTGNTEAFF.

About this clone itself: A junction end diverges from the germline sequence, so it may reflect a read error. Other DNA sequences in this specimen translate into the identical CDR3. V is TRBV5-6 and J is TRBJ2-2; 8 nucleotides align to TRBD1. This CDR3 contains 16 residues. Germline V gives CDR1 SGHDT, CDR2 YYEEEE. CDR3 sequence: CASSSSGQENTGELFF. The CDR3 nucleotides read TGTGCTAGCAGCTCTTCGGGACAGGAGAACACCGGGGAGCTGTTTTTT.

V is TRBV9 and J is TRBJ1-2; 7 bases match TRBD1. Germline CDR1 is SGDLS and CDR2 is YYNGEE. The CDR3 is 14 residues long. The ends lost 4 bases at V and 4 bases at J; junction bases unmatched: 7. The CDR3 DNA is TGTGCCAGCAGCCCCACAGGGGTGGGCTATGGCTACACCTTC. Translation gives CASSPTGVGYGYTF.

The V and J genes are TRBV5-5 and TRBJ1-1; D ambiguous. This CDR3 has 13 amino acids. With 0 bases removed from V and 1 base from J, the gap between germline ends came to 4 bases. CDR1 is SGHKS and CDR2 is YYEKEE in the germline V gene (reference sequence). The CDR3 DNA reads as TGTGCCAGCAGCTTGGGTGGGAACACTGAAGCTTTCTTT. Its protein product is CASSLGGNTEAFF.

This clone is a singleton in its sample. The chain employs TRBV5-1 and TRBJ1-1; 9 positions agree with TRBD1. The CDR3 extends over 15 amino acids. The V gene's germline CDR1 is SGHRS and CDR2 YFSETQ. The V gene end was trimmed by 1 base and the J gene end by 1 base; junction bases not matched to a gene: 2. In DNA, the CDR3 is TGCGCCAGCAGCTTGTTGGGACAGGGGAACACTGAAGCTTTCTTT. This gives the protein CASSLLGQGNTEAFF.

This clone was counted once. The CDR3, as DNA: TGTGCCAGCAGCGCAGGGACAGGGATATTTCAGCCCCAGCATTTT. Encoded protein: CASSAGTGIFQPQHF. The rearrangement uses TRBV11-2 and TRBJ1-5; TRBD1 matches 9 bases. CDR3 length equals 15 residues. CDR1 is SGHAT and CDR2 is FQNNGV in the germline V gene. Losses at the gene ends were 5 bases for V and 6 bases for J; bases not matched to a gene: 8.

The chain links TRBV11-2 to TRBJ1-3; D ambiguous. CDR1 is SGHAT, CDR2 FQNNGV, per germline. The CDR3 runs to 15 residues. V lost 1 base to trimming and J lost 2 bases, with 9 bases between them. The CDR3 bases are TGTGCCAGCAGCTTAGGTGCCGGAGCTGGAAACACCATATATTTT. As protein: CASSLGAGAGNTIYF.

The chain combines TRBV5-6 with TRBJ2-5, with TRBD2 as a possible D gene (7 bases). V gave up 4 bases and J gave up 5 bases, with 12 bases separating them. The CDR3 contains 13 residues. Germline V gives CDR1 SGHDT, CDR2 YYEEEE. The CDR3, as DNA: TGTGCCAGCAGCCGGGGGGCAGGTGAGACCCAGTACTTC. Protein product: CASSRGAGETQYF.

The chain has TRBV6-1 and TRBJ2-1; 11 bases line up with TRBD2. Trimming cost V 1 base and J 0 bases; bases outside gene matches: 5. From germline, CDR1 is MNHNS and CDR2 SASEGT. The CDR3 covers 18 residues. CDR3 protein: CASSEVSGLAASYNEQFF. The DNA of the CDR3 is TGTGCCAGCAGTGAAGTTTCGGGACTAGCGGCCTCCTACAATGAGCAGTTCTTC.